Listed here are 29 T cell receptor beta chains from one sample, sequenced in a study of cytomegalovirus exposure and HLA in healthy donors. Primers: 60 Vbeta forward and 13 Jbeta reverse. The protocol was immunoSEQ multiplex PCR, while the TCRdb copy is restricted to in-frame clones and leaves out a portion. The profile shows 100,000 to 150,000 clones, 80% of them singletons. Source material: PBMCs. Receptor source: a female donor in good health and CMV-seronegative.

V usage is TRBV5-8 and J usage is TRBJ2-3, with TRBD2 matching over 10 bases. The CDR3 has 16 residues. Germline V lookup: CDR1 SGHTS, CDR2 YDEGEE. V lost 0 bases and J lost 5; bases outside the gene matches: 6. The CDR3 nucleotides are TGTGCCAGCAGCTTGGGGCTAGCGGGAGTGTTAGATACGCAGTATTTT. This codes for CASSLGLAGVLDTQYF.

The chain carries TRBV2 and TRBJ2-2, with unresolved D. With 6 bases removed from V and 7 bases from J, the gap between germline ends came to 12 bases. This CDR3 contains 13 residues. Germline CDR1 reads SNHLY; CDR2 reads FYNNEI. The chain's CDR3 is CASSPGQGGELFF. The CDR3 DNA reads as TGTGCCAGCAGCCCAGGTCAAGGCGGGGAGCTGTTTTTT.

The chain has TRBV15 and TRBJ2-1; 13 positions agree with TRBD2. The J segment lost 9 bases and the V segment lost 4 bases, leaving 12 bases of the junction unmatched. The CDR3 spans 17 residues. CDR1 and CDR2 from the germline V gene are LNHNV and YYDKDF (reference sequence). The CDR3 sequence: CATSNPSKLAGGGEQFF. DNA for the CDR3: TGTGCCACCAGCAACCCATCGAAACTAGCGGGAGGGGGTGAGCAGTTCTTC.

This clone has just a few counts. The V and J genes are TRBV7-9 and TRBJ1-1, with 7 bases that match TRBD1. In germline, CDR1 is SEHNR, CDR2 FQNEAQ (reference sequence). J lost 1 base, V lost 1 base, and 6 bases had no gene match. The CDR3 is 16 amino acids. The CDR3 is CASSLVRGQGNTEAFF. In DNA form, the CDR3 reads TGTGCCAGCAGCTTAGTAAGGGGGCAGGGGAACACTGAAGCTTTCTTT. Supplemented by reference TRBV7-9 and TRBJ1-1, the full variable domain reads DTGVSQNPRHKITKRGQNVTFRCDPISEHNRLYWYRQTLGQGPEFLTYFQNEAQLEKSRLLSDRFSAERPKGSFSTLEIQRTEQGDSAMYLCASSLVRGQGNTEAFFGQGTRLTVV.

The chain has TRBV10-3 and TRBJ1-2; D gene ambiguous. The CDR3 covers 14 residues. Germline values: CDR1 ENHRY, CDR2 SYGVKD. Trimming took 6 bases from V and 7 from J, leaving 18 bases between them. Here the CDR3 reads CAIRSGSPDGGYTF. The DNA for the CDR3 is TGTGCCATCAGATCCGGGTCCCCTGACGGTGGCTACACCTTC.

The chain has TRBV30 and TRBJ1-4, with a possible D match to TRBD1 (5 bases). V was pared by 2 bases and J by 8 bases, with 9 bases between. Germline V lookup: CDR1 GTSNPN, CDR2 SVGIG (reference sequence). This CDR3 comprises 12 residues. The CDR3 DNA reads TGTGCCTGGAGTCCCGCAGGGGAAAAACTGTTTTTT. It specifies CAWSPAGEKLFF.

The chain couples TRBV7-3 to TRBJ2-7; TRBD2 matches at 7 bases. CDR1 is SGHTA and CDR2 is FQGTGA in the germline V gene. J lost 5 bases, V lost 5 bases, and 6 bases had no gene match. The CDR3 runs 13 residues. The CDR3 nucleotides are TGTGCCAGCAGCCTCGGGGGGAATCACGAGCAGTACTTC. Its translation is CASSLGGNHEQYF.

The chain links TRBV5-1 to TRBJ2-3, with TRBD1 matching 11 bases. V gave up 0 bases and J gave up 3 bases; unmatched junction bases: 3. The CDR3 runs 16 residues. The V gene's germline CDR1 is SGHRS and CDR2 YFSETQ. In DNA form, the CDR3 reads TGCGCCAGCAGCTTGGTTGGGACAGGGGGAACAGATACGCAGTATTTT. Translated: CASSLVGTGGTDTQYF. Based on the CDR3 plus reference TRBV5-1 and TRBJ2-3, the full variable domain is KAGVTQTPRYLIKTRGQQVTLSCSPISGHRSVSWYQQTPGQGLQFLFEYFSETQRNKGNFPGRFSGRQFSNSRSEMNVSTLELGDSALYLCASSLVGTGGTDTQYFGPGTRLTVL.

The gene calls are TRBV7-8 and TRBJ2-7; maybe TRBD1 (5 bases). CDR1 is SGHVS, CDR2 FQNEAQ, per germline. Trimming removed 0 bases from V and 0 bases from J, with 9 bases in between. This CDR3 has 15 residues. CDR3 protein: CASSLAQDSSYEQYF. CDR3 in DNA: TGTGCCAGCAGCTTAGCGCAAGACAGCTCCTACGAGCAGTACTTC.

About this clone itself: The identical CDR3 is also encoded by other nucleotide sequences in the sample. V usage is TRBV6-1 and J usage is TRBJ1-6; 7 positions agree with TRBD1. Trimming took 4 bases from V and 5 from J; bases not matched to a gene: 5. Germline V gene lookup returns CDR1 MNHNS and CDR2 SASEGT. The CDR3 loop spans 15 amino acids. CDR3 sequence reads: CASSGWGQNNSPLHF. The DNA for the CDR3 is TGTGCCAGCAGTGGATGGGGACAGAATAATTCACCCCTCCACTTT.

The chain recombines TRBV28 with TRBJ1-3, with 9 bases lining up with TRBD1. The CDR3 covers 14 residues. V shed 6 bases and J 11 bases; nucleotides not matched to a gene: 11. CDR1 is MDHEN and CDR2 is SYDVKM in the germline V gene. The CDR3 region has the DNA TGTGCCAGCAGACTGGGACAGGGTCTGGGAGCCATATATTTT. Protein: CASRLGQGLGAIYF.

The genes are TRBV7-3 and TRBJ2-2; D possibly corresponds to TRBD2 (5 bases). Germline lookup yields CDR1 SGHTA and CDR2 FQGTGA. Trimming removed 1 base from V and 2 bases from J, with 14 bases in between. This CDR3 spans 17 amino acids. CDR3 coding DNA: TGTGCCAGCAGCTTAAATTACCGGACTCATAACACCGGGGAGCTGTTTTTT. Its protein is CASSLNYRTHNTGELFF.

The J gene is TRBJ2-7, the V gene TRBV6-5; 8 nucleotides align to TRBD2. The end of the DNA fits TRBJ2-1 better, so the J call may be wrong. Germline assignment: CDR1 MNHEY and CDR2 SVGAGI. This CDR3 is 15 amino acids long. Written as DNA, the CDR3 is TGTGCCAGCAGTAACTTTGGACTAGCAGGCAATGAGCAGTTCTTC. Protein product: CASSNFGLAGNEQFF.

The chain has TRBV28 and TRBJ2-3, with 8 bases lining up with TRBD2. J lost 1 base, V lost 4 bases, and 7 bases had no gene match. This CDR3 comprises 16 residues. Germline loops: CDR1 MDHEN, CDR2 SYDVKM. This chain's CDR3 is CASSSQLAEGTDTQYF. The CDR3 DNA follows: TGTGCCAGCAGTTCTCAACTAGCGGAAGGCACAGATACGCAGTATTTT.

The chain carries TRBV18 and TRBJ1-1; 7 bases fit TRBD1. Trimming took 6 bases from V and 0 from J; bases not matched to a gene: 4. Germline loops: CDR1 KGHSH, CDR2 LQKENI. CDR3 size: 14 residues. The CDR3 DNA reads TGTGCCAGCTCCCCGGGACAGTTGAACACTGAAGCTTTCTTT. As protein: CASSPGQLNTEAFF.

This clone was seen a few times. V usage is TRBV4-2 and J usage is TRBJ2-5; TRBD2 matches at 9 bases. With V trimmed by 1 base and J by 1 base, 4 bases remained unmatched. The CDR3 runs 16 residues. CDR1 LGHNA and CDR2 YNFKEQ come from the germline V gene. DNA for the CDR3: TGTGCCAGCAGCCAAGCCGCGGGAGGGGTCCAAGAGACCCAGTACTTC. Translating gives CASSQAAGGVQETQYF.

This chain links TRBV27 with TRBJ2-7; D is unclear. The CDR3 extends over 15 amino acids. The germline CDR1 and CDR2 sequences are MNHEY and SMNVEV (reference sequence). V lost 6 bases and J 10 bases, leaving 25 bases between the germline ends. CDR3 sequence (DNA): TGTGCCAGCAGCTCACTCGGAGAGAATCCCTTAATTCAGTACTTC. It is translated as CASSSLGENPLIQYF.

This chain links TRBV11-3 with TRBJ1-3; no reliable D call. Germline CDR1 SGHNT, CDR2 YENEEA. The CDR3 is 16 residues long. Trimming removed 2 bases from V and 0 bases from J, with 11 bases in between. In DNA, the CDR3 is TGTGCCAGCAGCTTAAGATCAGGCACCTCTGGAAACACCATATATTTT. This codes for CASSLRSGTSGNTIYF.

CDR3 DNA sequence: TGCAGTGCAGCCTCCCAAGAGACCCAGTACTTC. It yields the protein CSAASQETQYF. The V call is TRBV20-1, the J call TRBJ2-5; D is undetermined. Germline V gene data show CDR1 as DFQATT and CDR2 as SNEGSKA (reference sequence). The CDR3 consists of 11 residues. V lost 6 bases, J lost 1 base, and 6 bases lay in between.

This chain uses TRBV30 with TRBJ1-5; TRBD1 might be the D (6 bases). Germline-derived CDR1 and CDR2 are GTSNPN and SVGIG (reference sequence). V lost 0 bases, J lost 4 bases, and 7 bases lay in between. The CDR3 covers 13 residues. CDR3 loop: CAWSVTGNQPQHF. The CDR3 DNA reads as TGTGCCTGGAGTGTAACAGGGAATCAGCCCCAGCATTTT.

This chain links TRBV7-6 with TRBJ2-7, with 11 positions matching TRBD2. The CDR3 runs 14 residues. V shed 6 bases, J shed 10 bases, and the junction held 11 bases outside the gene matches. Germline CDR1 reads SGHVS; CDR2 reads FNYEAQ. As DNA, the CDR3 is TGTGCCAGCAGACCCACGGTAGCGGGAGGGGGACAGTACTTC. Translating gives CASRPTVAGGGQYF. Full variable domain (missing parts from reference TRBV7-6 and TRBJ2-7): GAGVSQSPRYKVTKRGQDVALRCDPISGHVSLYWYRQALGQGPEFLTYFNYEAQQDKSGLPNDRFSAERPEGSISTLTIQRTEQRDSAMYRCASRPTVAGGGQYFGPGTRLTVT.

CDR3 sequence: CASSVSTPTDTQYF. The CDR3 DNA is TGTGCCAGCAGCGTCTCGACTCCCACAGATACGCAGTATTTT. The chain uses TRBV7-3 and TRBJ2-3, with unresolved D. CDR1 SGHTA and CDR2 FQGTGA come from the germline V gene. V was trimmed by 5 bases and J by 2 bases, leaving 11 bases between them. This CDR3 comprises 14 residues.

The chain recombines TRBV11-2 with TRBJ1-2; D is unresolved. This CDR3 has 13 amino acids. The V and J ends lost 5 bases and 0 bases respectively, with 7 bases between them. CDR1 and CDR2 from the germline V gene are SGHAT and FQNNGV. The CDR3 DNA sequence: TGTGCCAGCAGCGCCGGGGCTAACTATGGCTACACCTTC. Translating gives CASSAGANYGYTF.

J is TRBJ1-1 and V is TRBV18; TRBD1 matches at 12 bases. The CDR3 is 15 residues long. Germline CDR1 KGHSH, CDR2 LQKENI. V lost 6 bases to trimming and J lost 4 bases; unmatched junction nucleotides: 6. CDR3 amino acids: CASSPGTGGVTEAFF. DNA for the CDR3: TGTGCCAGCTCCCCCGGGACAGGGGGCGTCACTGAAGCTTTCTTT.

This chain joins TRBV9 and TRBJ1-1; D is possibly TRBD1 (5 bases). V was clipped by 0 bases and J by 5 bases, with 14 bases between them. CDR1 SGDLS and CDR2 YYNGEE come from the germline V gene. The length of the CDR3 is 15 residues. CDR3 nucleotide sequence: TGTGCCAGCAGCGTAGACGGGGGGGGTCGGACTGAAGCTTTCTTT. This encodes CASSVDGGGRTEAFF.

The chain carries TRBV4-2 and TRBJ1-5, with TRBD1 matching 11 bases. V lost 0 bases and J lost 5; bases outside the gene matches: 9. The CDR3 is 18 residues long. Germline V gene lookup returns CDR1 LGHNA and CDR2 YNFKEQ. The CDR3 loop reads CASSQDRGQGAEYQPQHF. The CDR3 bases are TGTGCCAGCAGCCAAGATCGTGGACAGGGGGCAGAGTATCAGCCCCAGCATTTT.

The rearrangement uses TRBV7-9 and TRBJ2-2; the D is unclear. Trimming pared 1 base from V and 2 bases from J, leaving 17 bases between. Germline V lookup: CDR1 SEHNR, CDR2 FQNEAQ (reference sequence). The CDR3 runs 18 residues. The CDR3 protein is CASSLGFFTPSNTGELFF. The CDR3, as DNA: TGTGCCAGCAGCTTAGGGTTTTTCACTCCTAGTAACACCGGGGAGCTGTTTTTT.

CDR3 residues: CASSDFLLGGKLFF. DNA of the CDR3: TGTGCCAGCAGCGATTTTCTCCTGGGGGGAAAACTGTTTTTT. The chain employs TRBV5-4 and TRBJ1-4; tentative D call: TRBD1 (5 bases). This CDR3 is 14 amino acids long. Trimming shortened V by 4 bases and J by 10 bases, and 17 bases separated the two germline ends. Germline V gives CDR1 SGHNT, CDR2 YYREEE (reference sequence).

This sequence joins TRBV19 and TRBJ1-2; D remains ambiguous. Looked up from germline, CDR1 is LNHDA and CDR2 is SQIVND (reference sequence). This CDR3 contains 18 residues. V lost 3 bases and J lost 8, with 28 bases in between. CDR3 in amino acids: CASSIRHPVIPKASGYTF. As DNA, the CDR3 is TGTGCCAGTAGTATCCGACACCCTGTCATCCCAAAGGCGAGCGGCTACACCTTC.